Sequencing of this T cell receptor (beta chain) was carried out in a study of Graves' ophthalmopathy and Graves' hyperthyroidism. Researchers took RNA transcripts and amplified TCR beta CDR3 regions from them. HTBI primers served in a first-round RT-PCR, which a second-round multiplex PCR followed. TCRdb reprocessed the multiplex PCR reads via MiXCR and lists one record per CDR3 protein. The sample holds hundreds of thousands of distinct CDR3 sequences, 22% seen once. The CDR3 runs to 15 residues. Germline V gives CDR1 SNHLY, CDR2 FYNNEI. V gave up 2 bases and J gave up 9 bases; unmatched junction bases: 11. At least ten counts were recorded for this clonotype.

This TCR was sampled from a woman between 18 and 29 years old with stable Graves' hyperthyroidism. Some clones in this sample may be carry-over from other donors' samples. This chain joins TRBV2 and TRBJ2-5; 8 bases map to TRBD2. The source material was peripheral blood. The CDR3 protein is CASSEIAGGPSAQYF. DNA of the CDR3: TGTGCCAGCAGTGAAATTGCGGGGGGCCCCTCGGCCCAGTACTTC.